Listed here are 25 T cell receptor beta chains from one sample, sequenced in a study of control samples from healthy donors and cancer patients. Only in-frame clones appear in the TCRdb table, and some are missing; sequencing was by immunoSEQ multiplex PCR. This repertoire shows about 150,000 clones, 94% found once; its top ten account for approximately 6%. The sequenced sample was blood. The receptors derive from a man aged 35 to 55 in good health.

The chain joins TRBV4-3 to TRBJ2-2, with 7 bases lining up with TRBD1. V lost 1 base to trimming and J lost 6 bases; unmatched junction nucleotides: 5. This CDR3 spans 15 amino acids. Germline V gene lookup returns CDR1 LGHNA and CDR2 YSLEER. CDR3 sequence: CASSQGGGRAGELFF. The CDR3 DNA is TGCGCCAGCAGCCAAGGAGGGGGCAGGGCCGGGGAGCTGTTTTTT.

Comment on this clone: A junction boundary mismatches the germline segment, possibly from a read error. Here the CDR3 reads CVWRAITWTGELFF. CDR3 DNA: TGTGTCTGGAGGGCTATTACTTGGACCGGGGAGCTGTTTTTT. The chain combines TRBV30 with TRBJ2-2; D perhaps matches TRBD2 (6 bases). CDR1 and CDR2 from the germline V gene are GTSNPN and SVGIG (reference sequence). The CDR3 runs to 14 residues.

The chain uses TRBV7-8 and TRBJ2-2; 7 bases agree with TRBD2. The germline CDR1 and CDR2 sequences are SGHVS and FQNEAQ. The length of the CDR3 is 16 residues. V trimming: 0 bases; J trimming: 3 bases; junction bases outside the gene matches: 4. This chain's CDR3 is CASSLASRGYTGELFF. CDR3 coding DNA: TGTGCCAGCAGCTTAGCGTCGCGGGGGTACACCGGGGAGCTGTTTTTT.

The chain uses TRBV5-1 and TRBJ1-3; D remains ambiguous. The germline gives CDR1 SGHRS, CDR2 YFSETQ. The CDR3 is 18 residues long. Trimming took 0 bases from V and 4 from J, leaving 20 bases between them. DNA for the CDR3: TGCGCCAGCAGCTTGGAGGGAGAAACCAGTCTCGGAGGAAACACCATATATTTT. This gives the protein CASSLEGETSLGGNTIYF.

V usage is TRBV11-3 and J usage is TRBJ2-2, with D perhaps matching TRBD1 or TRBD2 (5 bases each). This CDR3 comprises 15 residues. Per germline, CDR1 SGHNT and CDR2 YENEEA. Trimming left V 6 bases short and J 6 bases short, with 17 bases between. Here the CDR3 DNA reads TGTGCCAGCAGTATCGGGTCACTAGGGGCCGGGGAGCTGTTTTTT. Translation gives CASSIGSLGAGELFF.

V is TRBV11-2 and J is TRBJ2-7; D is undetermined. The V end was cut by 5 bases, the J end by 3 bases, with 8 bases between. The germline V gene has CDR1 SGHAT and CDR2 FQNNGV. This CDR3 is built from 12 residues. In DNA, the CDR3 is TGTGCCAGCAGCCTTGGCAACTACGAGCAGTACTTC. It encodes CASSLGNYEQYF.

The chain recombines TRBV4-1 with TRBJ2-7, with D tentatively TRBD2 (7 bases). The CDR3 runs 14 residues. Germline lookup yields CDR1 MGHRA and CDR2 YSYEKL. Trimming stripped 4 bases from V and 4 bases from J, with 14 bases between. Written as DNA, the CDR3 is TGCGCCAGCAGCCCGGCGGGGGCGGGGTACGAGCAGTACTTC. It translates to CASSPAGAGYEQYF.

The sample holds one count of this clone. The chain recombines TRBV24-1 with TRBJ1-4; D remains ambiguous. The germline CDR1 and CDR2 sequences are KGHDR and SFDVKD. With 2 bases removed from V and 4 bases from J, the gap between germline ends came to 7 bases. CDR3 size: 14 residues. CDR3 residues: CATSDSRGNEKLFF. The DNA for the CDR3 is TGTGCCACCAGTGATTCCCGGGGTAATGAAAAACTGTTTTTT.

V and J are TRBV30 and TRBJ2-3; 8 bases match TRBD2. Germline V gene lookup returns CDR1 GTSNPN and CDR2 SVGIG (reference sequence). The CDR3 sequence is 13 residues long. The V gene end was trimmed by 2 bases and the J gene end by 13 bases; junction bases not matched to a gene: 11. The CDR3 nucleotides are TGTGCCTGGAGTACGACTAGCGAGGGGGTAGAGTATTTT. This translates into CAWSTTSEGVEYF.

The chain carries TRBV6-5 and TRBJ2-1; 12 nucleotides match TRBD2. Trimming at V came to 8 bases and at J to 9 bases, leaving 8 bases not matched to a gene. CDR3 length equals 14 residues. Germline values: CDR1 MNHEY, CDR2 SVGAGI. The CDR3 nucleotides are TGTGCCAGCTCGAGGCCTAGCGGGGGGGGTGAGCAGTTCTTC. Translated, it gives CASSRPSGGGEQFF.

V gene TRBV6-1 combines with J gene TRBJ1-5; tentatively, D is TRBD1 (6 bases). V was clipped by 3 bases and J by 7 bases, with 16 bases between them. CDR3 length equals 15 residues. Germline CDR1 and CDR2: MNHNS and SASEGT. The DNA of the CDR3 is TGTGCCAGCAGTGAGCCTGTGACGAGGGGGCAGCCCCAGCATTTT. The encoded protein is CASSEPVTRGQPQHF.

Only one count was recorded for this clone. The chain carries TRBV5-8 and TRBJ1-5; 8 bases match TRBD1. Germline values: CDR1 SGHTS, CDR2 YDEGEE. The CDR3 is 18 amino acids. With 4 bases clipped from V and 2 bases from J, the junction kept 14 bases outside the gene matches. The CDR3 is CASSTGTGGGYGNQPQHF. CDR3 sequence (DNA): TGTGCCAGCAGCACGGGGACAGGTGGAGGGTATGGCAATCAGCCCCAGCATTTT.

V is TRBV20-1 and J is TRBJ2-2; weak D call: TRBD2 (6 bases). Germline CDR1 and CDR2: DFQATT and SNEGSKA (reference sequence). Trimming took 6 bases from V and 7 from J, leaving 9 bases between them. The CDR3 has 11 amino acids. CDR3 loop: CSAKGGGELFF. CDR3 DNA: TGCAGTGCAAAGGGAGGCGGGGAGCTGTTTTTT.

V and J are TRBV7-6 and TRBJ1-3; unclear D gene. V lost 1 base and J lost 0, with 10 bases in between. CDR1 is SGHVS and CDR2 is FNYEAQ in the germline V gene. CDR3 length: 16 residues. Written as DNA, the CDR3 is TGTGCCAGCAGCTTAGGGCGGGCCTACTCTGGAAACACCATATATTTT. This codes for CASSLGRAYSGNTIYF.

In this sample, this clone turned up once. This chain links TRBV12-5 with TRBJ2-1, with D perhaps matching TRBD1 (7 bases). This CDR3 region has 14 residues. Trimming pared 7 bases from V and 2 bases from J, leaving 12 bases between. Germline CDR1 reads LGHNT; CDR2 reads FRNRAP. Written as DNA, the CDR3 is TGTGCTAGTGTGGGAGGACAGGCCTACAATGAGCAGTTCTTC. It translates to CASVGGQAYNEQFF. Full variable domain (remainder filled in from reference TRBV12-5 and TRBJ2-1): DARVTQTPRHKVTEMGQEVTMRCQPILGHNTVFWYRQTMMQGLELLAYFRNRAPLDDSGMPKDRFSAEMPDATLATLKIQPSEPRDSAVYFCASVGGQAYNEQFFGPGTRLTVL.

Only a few counts were recorded for this clone. This sample includes further DNA sequences coding for the same CDR3. The rearrangement uses TRBV18 and TRBJ2-7; D might be TRBD2 (6 bases). The CDR3 runs to 15 residues. Germline V gene data show CDR1 as KGHSH and CDR2 as LQKENI. V lost 3 bases and J 0 bases, leaving 12 bases between the germline ends. CDR3 in amino acids: CASSPGTSSSYEQYF. The CDR3, as DNA: TGTGCCAGCTCACCCGGGACTTCTAGCTCCTACGAGCAGTACTTC. Using reference TRBV18 and TRBJ2-7 for the parts outside the CDR3, the full variable domain is NAGVMQNPRHLVRRRGQEARLRCSPMKGHSHVYWYRQLPEEGLKFMVYLQKENIIDESGMPKERFSAEFPKEGPSILRIQQVVRGDSAAYFCASSPGTSSSYEQYFGPGTRLTVT.

This clone was seen a single time. This rearrangement joins TRBV9 to TRBJ1-1; D not resolved. Germline CDR1 and CDR2: SGDLS and YYNGEE. Trimming removed 0 bases at V and 0 bases at J, with 9 bases between. The CDR3 loop spans 15 amino acids. CDR3 loop: CASSVVPQLNTEAFF. CDR3 coding DNA: TGTGCCAGCAGCGTAGTTCCCCAACTGAACACTGAAGCTTTCTTT.

The V gene is TRBV6-5, the J gene TRBJ1-2, with D tentatively TRBD1 (6 bases). Per germline, CDR1 MNHEY and CDR2 SVGAGI. The CDR3 runs 15 residues. Trimming took off 5 bases at V and 0 bases at J, with 13 bases between the two ends. CDR3 DNA: TGTGCCAGCAGTAAGGACAGCGTGACTAACTATGGCTACACCTTC. Its protein is CASSKDSVTNYGYTF.

This chain links TRBV4-1 with TRBJ2-1; TRBD1 matches at 8 bases. The ends lost 1 base at V and 6 bases at J; junction bases unmatched: 2. This CDR3 is built from 14 residues. Per germline, CDR1 MGHRA and CDR2 YSYEKL. The CDR3 spells CASSQGQGTNEQFF. The CDR3 bases are TGCGCCAGCAGCCAAGGACAGGGGACCAATGAGCAGTTCTTC.

V gene TRBV27 combines with J gene TRBJ2-7; TRBD2 matches 11 bases. With V trimmed by 5 bases and J by 0 bases, 12 bases remained unmatched. The CDR3 consists of 18 residues. CDR1 and CDR2 (germline): MNHEY, SMNVEV (reference sequence). The CDR3 region is CASSPSSGGAPSSYEQYF. CDR3 bases: TGTGCCAGCAGTCCCAGTAGCGGGGGGGCCCCCAGCTCCTACGAGCAGTACTTC.

The chain uses TRBV10-3 and TRBJ1-3; D perhaps matches TRBD1 (5 bases). CDR1 and CDR2 (germline): ENHRY, SYGVKD. Deletions cut 8 bases from V and 0 bases from J, with 8 bases between. The CDR3 contains 13 residues. The CDR3 DNA follows: TGTGCCATCGGGGCATTCTCTGGAAACACCATATATTTT. This translates into CAIGAFSGNTIYF.

The chain links TRBV19 to TRBJ1-6; D possibly corresponds to TRBD1 (5 bases). The CDR3 length is 14 residues. With 3 bases removed from V and 9 bases from J, the gap between germline ends came to 12 bases. Germline V gives CDR1 LNHDA, CDR2 SQIVND (reference sequence). In nucleotides, the CDR3 is TGTGCCAGTAGTATGGGACGGTGGTCTTCACCCCTCCACTTT. Protein sequence: CASSMGRWSSPLHF.

The chain joins TRBV7-2 to TRBJ2-4, with D possibly being TRBD1 or TRBD2 (7 bases each). Germline V gene sequence: CDR1 SGHTA, CDR2 FQGNSA. With 0 bases removed from V and 6 bases from J, the gap between germline ends came to 15 bases. CDR3 length equals 16 residues. This CDR3 is CASSLAGGTVLNIQYF. CDR3 nucleotides: TGTGCCAGCAGCTTAGCGGGGGGGACAGTGCTAAACATTCAGTACTTC.

V and J are TRBV28 and TRBJ2-7, with no clear D. Germline CDR1 is MDHEN and CDR2 is SYDVKM. CDR3 length equals 13 residues. V dropped 7 bases and J dropped 3 bases, with 13 bases sitting between them. CDR3 residues: CASTPGPNYEQYF. CDR3 nucleotides: TGTGCCAGCACCCCCGGACCGAACTACGAGCAGTACTTC. Complete variable domain (other parts from reference TRBV28 and TRBJ2-7): DVKVTQSSRYLVKRTGEKVFLECVQDMDHENMFWYRQDPGLGLRLIYFSYDVKMKEKGDIPEGYSVSREKKERFSLILESASTNQTSMYLCASTPGPNYEQYFGPGTRLTVT.

The V and J genes are TRBV2 and TRBJ1-6, with D tentatively TRBD1 (5 bases). Trimming took off 6 bases at V and 7 bases at J, with 16 bases between the two ends. The CDR3 extends over 15 amino acids. Germline loops: CDR1 SNHLY, CDR2 FYNNEI. The CDR3 reads CASRDNGAANSPLHF. DNA of the CDR3: TGTGCCAGCAGGGACAACGGGGCCGCAAATTCACCCCTCCACTTT.